The 2 T cell receptor beta chains below were found in one sample sequenced in a study of control samples from healthy donors and cancer patients. The assay was immunoSEQ multiplex PCR, and TCRdb's table has in-frame clones only and misses some. The data contain about 160,000 clones, around 90% of them singletons. Sequences were obtained from blood. The receptors were sampled from a man younger than 45 in good health.

This sequence joins TRBV27 and TRBJ2-5, with 9 bases identical to TRBD2. From germline, CDR1 is MNHEY and CDR2 SMNVEV (reference sequence). This CDR3 region has 15 residues. The J segment lost 5 bases and the V segment lost 2 bases, leaving 6 bases of the junction unmatched. In nucleotides, the CDR3 is TGTGCCAGCAGTTTACTAGCGGGAAGGGAGGAGACCCAGTACTTC. Translated: CASSLLAGREETQYF.

V gene TRBV18 combines with J gene TRBJ2-1; D gene unclear. Trimming removed 0 bases from V and 5 bases from J, with 5 bases in between. CDR3 length: 13 residues. Looked up from germline, CDR1 is KGHSH and CDR2 is LQKENI. CDR3 nucleotide sequence: TGTGCCAGCTCACCACCCGGAAACAATGAGCAGTTCTTC. This gives the protein CASSPPGNNEQFF.